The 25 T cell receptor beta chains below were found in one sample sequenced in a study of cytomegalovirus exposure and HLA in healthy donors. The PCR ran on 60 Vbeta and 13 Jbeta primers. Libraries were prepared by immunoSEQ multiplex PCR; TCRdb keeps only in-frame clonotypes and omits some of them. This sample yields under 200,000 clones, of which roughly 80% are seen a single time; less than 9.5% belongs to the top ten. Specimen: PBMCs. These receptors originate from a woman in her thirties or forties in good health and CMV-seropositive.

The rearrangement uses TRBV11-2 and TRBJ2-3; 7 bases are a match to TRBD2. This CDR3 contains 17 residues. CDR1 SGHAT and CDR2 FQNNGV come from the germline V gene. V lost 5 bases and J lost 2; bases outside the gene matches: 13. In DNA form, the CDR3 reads TGTGCCAGCAGCACACGCGAAGTAGCGGGCCTCACAGATACGCAGTATTTT. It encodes CASSTREVAGLTDTQYF.

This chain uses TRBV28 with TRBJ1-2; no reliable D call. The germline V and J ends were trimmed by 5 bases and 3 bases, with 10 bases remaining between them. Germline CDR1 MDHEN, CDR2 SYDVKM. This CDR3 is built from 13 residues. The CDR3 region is CASSPPGDYGYTF. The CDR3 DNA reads TGTGCCAGCAGTCCCCCCGGAGACTATGGCTACACCTTC.

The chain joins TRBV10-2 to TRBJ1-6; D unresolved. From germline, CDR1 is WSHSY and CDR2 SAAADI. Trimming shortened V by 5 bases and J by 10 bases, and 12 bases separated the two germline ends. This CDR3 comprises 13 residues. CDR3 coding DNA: TGCGCCAGCAGTACCCCAGGAGGATCACCCCTCCACTTT. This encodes CASSTPGGSPLHF.

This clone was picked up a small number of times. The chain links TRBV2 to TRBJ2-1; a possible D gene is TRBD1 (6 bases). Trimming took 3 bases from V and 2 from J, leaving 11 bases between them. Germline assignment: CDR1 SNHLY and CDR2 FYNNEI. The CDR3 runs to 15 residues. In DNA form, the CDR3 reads TGTGCCAGCAGTGAGGGGGCCCTCACCTACAATGAGCAGTTCTTC. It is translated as CASSEGALTYNEQFF. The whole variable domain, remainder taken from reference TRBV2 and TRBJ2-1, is EPEVTQTPSHQVTQMGQEVILRCVPISNHLYFYWYRQILGQKVEFLVSFYNNEISEKSEIFDDQFSVERPDGSNFTLKIRSTKLEDSAMYFCASSEGALTYNEQFFGPGTRLTVL.

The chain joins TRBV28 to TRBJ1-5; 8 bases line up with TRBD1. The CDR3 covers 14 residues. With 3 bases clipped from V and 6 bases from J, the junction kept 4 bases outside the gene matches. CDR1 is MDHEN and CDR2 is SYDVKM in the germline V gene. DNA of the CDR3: TGTGCCAGCAGTTTCTACAGGGGGGGTCAGCCCCAGCATTTT. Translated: CASSFYRGGQPQHF.

Here the CDR3 DNA reads TGTGCCAGCAGCTCCAGGACTAGCGGGAGGGGCACAGATACGCAGTATTTT. The encoded protein is CASSSRTSGRGTDTQYF. The chain is built from TRBV7-2 and TRBJ2-3; 15 nucleotides line up with TRBD2. V was clipped by 4 bases and J by 1 base; unmatched bases: 3. Germline V lookup: CDR1 SGHTA, CDR2 FQGNSA. The CDR3 has 17 amino acids.

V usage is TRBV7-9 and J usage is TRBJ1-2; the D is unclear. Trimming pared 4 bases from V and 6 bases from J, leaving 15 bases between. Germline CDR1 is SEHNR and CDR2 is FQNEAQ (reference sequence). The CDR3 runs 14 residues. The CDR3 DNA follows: TGTGCCAGCAGCTCCGTAGAAGGCCGGGATGGCTACACCTTC. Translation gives CASSSVEGRDGYTF.

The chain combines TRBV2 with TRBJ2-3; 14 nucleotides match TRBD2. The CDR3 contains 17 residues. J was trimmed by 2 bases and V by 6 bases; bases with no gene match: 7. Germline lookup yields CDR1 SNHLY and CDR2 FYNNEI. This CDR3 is CASSRGLAGGPTDTQYF. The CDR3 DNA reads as TGTGCCAGCAGCCGCGGACTAGCGGGAGGTCCCACAGATACGCAGTATTTT.

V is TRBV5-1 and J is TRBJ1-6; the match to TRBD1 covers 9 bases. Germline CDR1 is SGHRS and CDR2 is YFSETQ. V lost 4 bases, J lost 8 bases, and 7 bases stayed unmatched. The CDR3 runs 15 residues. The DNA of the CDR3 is TGCGCCAGCAGCGGCGGACAGGGGTCTCATTCACCCCTCCACTTT. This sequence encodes CASSGGQGSHSPLHF.

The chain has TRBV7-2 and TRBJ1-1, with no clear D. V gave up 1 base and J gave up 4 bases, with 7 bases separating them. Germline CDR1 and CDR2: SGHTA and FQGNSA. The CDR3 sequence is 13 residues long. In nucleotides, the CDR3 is TGTGCCAGCAGCTTAGACAGAGCCACTGAAGCTTTCTTT. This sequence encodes CASSLDRATEAFF. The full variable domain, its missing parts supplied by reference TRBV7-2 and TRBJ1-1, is GAGVSQSPSNKVTEKGKDVELRCDPISGHTALYWYRQSLGQGLEFLIYFQGNSAPDKSGLPSDRFSAERTGGSVSTLTIQRTQQEDSAVYLCASSLDRATEAFFGQGTRLTVV.

The CDR3 sequence is CASSLPGVNTEAFF. The CDR3 bases are TGTGCCAGCAGCTTACCAGGGGTTAACACTGAAGCTTTCTTT. The gene calls are TRBV11-2 and TRBJ1-1; tentative D call: TRBD1 (6 bases). Trimming removed 2 bases from V and 2 bases from J, with 9 bases in between. CDR1 SGHAT and CDR2 FQNNGV come from the germline V gene. CDR3 length equals 14 residues.

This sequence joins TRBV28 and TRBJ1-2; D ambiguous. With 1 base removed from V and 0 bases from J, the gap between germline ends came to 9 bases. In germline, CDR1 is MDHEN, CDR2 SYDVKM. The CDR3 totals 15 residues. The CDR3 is CASSLYSDANYGYTF. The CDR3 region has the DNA TGTGCCAGCAGTTTATACTCCGATGCTAACTATGGCTACACCTTC.

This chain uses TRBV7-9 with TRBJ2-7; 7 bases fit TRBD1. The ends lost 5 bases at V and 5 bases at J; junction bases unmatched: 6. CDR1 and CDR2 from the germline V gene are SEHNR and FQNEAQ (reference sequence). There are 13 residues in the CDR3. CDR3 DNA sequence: TGTGCCAGCAGCCCTCCCGGACAGGACGAGCAGTACTTC. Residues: CASSPPGQDEQYF.

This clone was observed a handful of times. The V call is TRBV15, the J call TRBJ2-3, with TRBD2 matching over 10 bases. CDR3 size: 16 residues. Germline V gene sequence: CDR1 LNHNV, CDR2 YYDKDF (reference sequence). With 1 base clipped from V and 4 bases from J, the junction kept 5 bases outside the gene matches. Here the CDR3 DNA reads TGTGCCACCAGCAGAGTTCAGCGGGAGGGAGCAGATACGCAGTATTTT. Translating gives CATSRVQREGADTQYF.

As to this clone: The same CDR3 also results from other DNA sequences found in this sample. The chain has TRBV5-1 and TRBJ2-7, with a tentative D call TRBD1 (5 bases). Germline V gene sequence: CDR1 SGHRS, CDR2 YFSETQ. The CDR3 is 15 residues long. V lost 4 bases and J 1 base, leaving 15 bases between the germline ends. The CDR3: CASSLQGLGSYEQYF. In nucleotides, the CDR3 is TGCGCCAGCAGCCTCCAGGGTCTAGGGTCCTACGAGCAGTACTTC.

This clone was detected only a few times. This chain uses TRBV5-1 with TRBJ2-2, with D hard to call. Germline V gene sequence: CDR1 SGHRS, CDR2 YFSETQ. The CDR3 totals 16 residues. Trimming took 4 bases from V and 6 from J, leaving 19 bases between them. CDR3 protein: CASSPFFGSEAGELFF. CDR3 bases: TGCGCCAGCAGCCCCTTTTTCGGGTCGGAAGCCGGGGAGCTGTTTTTT. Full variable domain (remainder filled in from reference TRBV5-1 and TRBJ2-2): KAGVTQTPRYLIKTRGQQVTLSCSPISGHRSVSWYQQTPGQGLQFLFEYFSETQRNKGNFPGRFSGRQFSNSRSEMNVSTLELGDSALYLCASSPFFGSEAGELFFGEGSRLTVL.

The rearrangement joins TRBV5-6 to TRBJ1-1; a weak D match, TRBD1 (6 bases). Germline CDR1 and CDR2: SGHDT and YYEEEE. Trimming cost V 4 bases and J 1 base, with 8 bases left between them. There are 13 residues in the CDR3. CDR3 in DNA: TGTGCCAGCAGCCTAGGGGGGAACACTGAAGCTTTCTTT. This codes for CASSLGGNTEAFF.

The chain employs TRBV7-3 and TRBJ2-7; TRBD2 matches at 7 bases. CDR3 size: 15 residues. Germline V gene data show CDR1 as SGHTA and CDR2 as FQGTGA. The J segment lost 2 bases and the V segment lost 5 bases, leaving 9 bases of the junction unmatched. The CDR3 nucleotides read TGTGCCAGCAGCCCCCGTCCGGGGGGACCCTACGAGCAGTACTTC. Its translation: CASSPRPGGPYEQYF.

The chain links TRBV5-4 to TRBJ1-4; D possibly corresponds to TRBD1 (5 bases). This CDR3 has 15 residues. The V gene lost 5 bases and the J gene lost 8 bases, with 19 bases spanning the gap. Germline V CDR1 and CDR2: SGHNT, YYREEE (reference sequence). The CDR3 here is CASRDNRNSEEKLFF. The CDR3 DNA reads TGTGCCAGCAGGGACAACCGCAATTCGGAAGAAAAACTGTTTTTT.

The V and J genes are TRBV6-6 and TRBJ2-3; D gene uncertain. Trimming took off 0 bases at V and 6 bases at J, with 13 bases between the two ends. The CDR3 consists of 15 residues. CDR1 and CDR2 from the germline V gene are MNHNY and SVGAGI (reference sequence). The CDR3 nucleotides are TGTGCCAGCAGTTACTCCGGAACTACTGGGGATACGCAGTATTTT. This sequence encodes CASSYSGTTGDTQYF.

The CDR3 is CASSSGLAGGGDTQYF. The CDR3 region has the DNA TGTGCCAGCAGCTCGGGACTAGCGGGCGGAGGAGATACGCAGTATTTT. The genes are TRBV11-3 and TRBJ2-3; 12 nucleotides agree with TRBD2. The germline CDR1 and CDR2 sequences are SGHNT and YENEEA. Losses at the gene ends were 4 bases for V and 5 bases for J; bases not matched to a gene: 7. CDR3 size: 16 residues.

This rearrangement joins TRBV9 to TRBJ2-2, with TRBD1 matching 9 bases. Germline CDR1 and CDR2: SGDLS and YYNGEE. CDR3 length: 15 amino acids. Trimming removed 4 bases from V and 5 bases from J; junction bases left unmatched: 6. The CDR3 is CASSPRQGGTGELFF. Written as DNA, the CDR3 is TGTGCCAGCAGCCCCCGACAGGGGGGTACCGGGGAGCTGTTTTTT.

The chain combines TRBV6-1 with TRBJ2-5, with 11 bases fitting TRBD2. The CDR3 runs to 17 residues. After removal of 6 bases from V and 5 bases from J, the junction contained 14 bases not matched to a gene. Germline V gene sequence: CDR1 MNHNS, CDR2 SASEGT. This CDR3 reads CASSELAGARLGETQYF. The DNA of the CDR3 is TGTGCCAGCAGCGAACTAGCGGGAGCTCGACTGGGTGAGACCCAGTACTTC.

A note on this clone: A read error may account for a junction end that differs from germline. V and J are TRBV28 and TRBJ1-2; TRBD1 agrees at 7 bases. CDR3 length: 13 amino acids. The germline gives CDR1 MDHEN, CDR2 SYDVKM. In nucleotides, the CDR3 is TGTGCCAGCCAGGGGGTCAGCCTTTTGGGGTGGGTCTTC. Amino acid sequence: CASQGVSLLGWVF.

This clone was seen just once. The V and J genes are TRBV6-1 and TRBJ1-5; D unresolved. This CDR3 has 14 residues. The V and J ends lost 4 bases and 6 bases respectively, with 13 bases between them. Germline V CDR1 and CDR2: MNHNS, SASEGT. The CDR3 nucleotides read TGTGCCAGCAGTGGATCCCGGCTAGGTCAGCCCCAGCATTTT. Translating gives CASSGSRLGQPQHF.